The 2 T cell receptor beta chains below all came from one sample that was sequenced in a study of cytomegalovirus exposure and HLA in healthy donors. Here immunoSEQ multiplex PCR was the method, and the copy in TCRdb shows in-frame clones only, minus some. The sample has around 150,000 clones; 86% are singletons. The sample taken for sequencing was PBMCs. Receptor source: a woman aged 25 to 45 in good health and CMV-seronegative.

The J gene is TRBJ2-1, the V gene TRBV7-3; unclear D gene. From germline, CDR1 is SGHTA and CDR2 FQGTGA. This CDR3 is 16 amino acids long. V was trimmed by 5 bases and J by 0 bases, leaving 14 bases between them. The CDR3 spells CASSTVGLSSYNEQFF. In DNA, the CDR3 is TGTGCCAGCAGCACAGTGGGCCTGAGCTCCTACAATGAGCAGTTCTTC. Complete variable domain (other parts from reference TRBV7-3 and TRBJ2-1): GAGVSQTPSNKVTEKGKYVELRCDPISGHTALYWYRQSLGQGPEFLIYFQGTGAADDSGLPNDRFFAVRPEGSVSTLKIQRTERGDSAVYLCASSTVGLSSYNEQFFGPGTRLTVL.

The rearrangement uses TRBV4-3 and TRBJ1-1, with TRBD1 matching 8 bases. CDR1 and CDR2 from the germline V gene are LGHNA and YSLEER. The CDR3 has 17 amino acids. Losses at the gene ends were 2 bases for V and 1 base for J; bases not matched to a gene: 9. The DNA of the CDR3 is TGCGCCAGCAGCCAACGAAGGACAGGGCTAGGGAACACTGAAGCTTTCTTT. Residues: CASSQRRTGLGNTEAFF.